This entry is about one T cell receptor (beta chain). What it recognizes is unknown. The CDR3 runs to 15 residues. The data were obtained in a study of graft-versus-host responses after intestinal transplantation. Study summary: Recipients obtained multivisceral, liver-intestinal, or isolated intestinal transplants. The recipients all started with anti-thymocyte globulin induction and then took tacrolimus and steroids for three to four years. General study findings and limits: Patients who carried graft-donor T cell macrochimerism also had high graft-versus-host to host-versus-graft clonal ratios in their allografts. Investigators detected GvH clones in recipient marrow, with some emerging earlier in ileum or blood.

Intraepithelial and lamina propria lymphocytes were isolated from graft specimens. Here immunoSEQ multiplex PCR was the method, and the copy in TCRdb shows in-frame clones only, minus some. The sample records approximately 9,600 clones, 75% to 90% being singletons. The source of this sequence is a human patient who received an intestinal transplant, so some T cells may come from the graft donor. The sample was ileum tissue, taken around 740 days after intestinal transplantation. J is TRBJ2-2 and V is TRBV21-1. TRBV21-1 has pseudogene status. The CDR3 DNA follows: TGTGCCAGAGGAATAGGGGGGCTCGACACCGGGGAGCTGTTTTTT. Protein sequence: CARGIGGLDTGELFF.